Below are 22 T cell receptor beta chains sequenced from a single sample in a study of blood T cell repertoires in COVID-19. Repertoires were generated with immunoSEQ multiplex PCR, while TCRdb's copy carries only in-frame clones and drops some. The sample holds 50,000 to 85,000 clones, about 80% seen once. Sequenced material: peripheral blood. Receptors originate from a man aged 60-69 years with acute or convalescent COVID-19.

This rearrangement joins TRBV6-5 to TRBJ1-4; possible D gene TRBD1, 6 bases. Germline V lookup: CDR1 MNHEY, CDR2 SVGAGI. The CDR3 spans 15 residues. V was shortened by 8 bases and J by 3 bases, with 16 bases between the two germline ends. CDR3 amino acids: CASRRGAAANEKLFF. CDR3 nucleotides: TGTGCCAGCCGCAGGGGAGCTGCGGCTAATGAAAAACTGTTTTTT.

CDR3 loop: CASSLAHLNTEAFF. CDR3 nucleotides: TGTGCCAGCAGCTTAGCGCACTTGAACACTGAAGCTTTCTTT. This rearrangement joins TRBV7-2 to TRBJ1-1; D unclear. Germline assignment: CDR1 SGHTA and CDR2 FQGNSA. The CDR3 length is 14 residues. With 0 bases removed from V and 0 bases from J, the gap between germline ends came to 5 bases.

This clone was observed a few times. This chain joins TRBV6-2 or TRBV6-3 and TRBJ1-5; the D is unclear. V gave up 0 bases and J gave up 7 bases, with 22 bases separating them. CDR3 size: 18 residues. CDR1 and CDR2 (germline): MNHEY, SVGEGT. Here the CDR3 reads CASSYSSTHSGIGQPQHF. In DNA form, the CDR3 reads TGTGCCAGCAGTTACTCGTCCACCCACTCGGGGATCGGGCAGCCCCAGCATTTT.

The rearrangement links TRBV29-1 to TRBJ1-2; unclear D gene. Trimming pared 3 bases from V and 1 base from J, leaving 6 bases between. Germline V gene data show CDR1 as SQVTM and CDR2 as ANQGSEA. This CDR3 region has 12 residues. Here the CDR3 reads CSVDKFNYGYTF. CDR3 DNA: TGCAGCGTTGACAAATTTAACTATGGCTACACCTTC.

The chain couples TRBV6-1 to TRBJ1-2; D gene ambiguous. Deletions cut 0 bases from V and 6 bases from J, with 5 bases between. CDR3 size: 12 residues. Looked up from germline, CDR1 is MNHNS and CDR2 is SASEGT. CDR3 region: CASSEAGDGYTF. For the CDR3, the DNA is TGTGCCAGCAGTGAAGCCGGGGATGGCTACACCTTC.

This clone was seen more than once but under ten times. The chain has TRBV2 and TRBJ2-3; 8 nucleotides agree with TRBD1. V lost 5 bases and J lost 4; bases outside the gene matches: 2. Per the germline V gene, CDR1 is SNHLY and CDR2 is FYNNEI. The CDR3 contains 13 residues. CDR3 sequence reads: CASSTDRADTQYF. The CDR3 coding sequence is TGTGCCAGCAGTACGGACAGGGCAGATACGCAGTATTTT. The entire variable domain, with the rest obtained from reference TRBV2 and TRBJ2-3, is as follows: EPEVTQTPSHQVTQMGQEVILRCVPISNHLYFYWYRQILGQKVEFLVSFYNNEISEKSEIFDDQFSVERPDGSNFTLKIRSTKLEDSAMYFCASSTDRADTQYFGPGTRLTVL.

The genes are TRBV30 and TRBJ2-7; 9 nucleotides line up with TRBD1. The CDR3 totals 13 residues. Germline V gene sequence: CDR1 GTSNPN, CDR2 SVGIG (reference sequence). V lost 6 bases, J lost 1 base, and 4 bases stayed unmatched. The CDR3 region is CACPGTGSYEQYF. CDR3 nucleotide sequence: TGTGCCTGCCCCGGGACAGGGTCCTACGAGCAGTACTTC.

This chain connects TRBV7-9 to TRBJ2-1; the match to TRBD2 covers 8 bases. The V gene's germline CDR1 is SEHNR and CDR2 FQNEAQ (reference sequence). The V gene end was trimmed by 1 base and the J gene end by 6 bases; junction bases not matched to a gene: 5. This CDR3 is built from 15 residues. The CDR3 bases are TGTGCCAGCAGCTTAGTACAGGCGGGGGGCAATGAGCAGTTCTTC. It is translated as CASSLVQAGGNEQFF.

The chain couples TRBV20-1 to TRBJ2-6; possible D gene TRBD1, 6 bases. The CDR3 extends over 15 amino acids. CDR1 is DFQATT and CDR2 is SNEGSKA in the germline V gene (reference sequence). V lost 3 bases and J lost 2, with 11 bases in between. CDR3 loop: CSASEQGPGANVLTF. CDR3 nucleotide sequence: TGCAGTGCTAGTGAACAGGGTCCTGGGGCCAACGTCCTGACTTTC.

This clone was picked up one time. The chain carries TRBV4-3 and TRBJ2-3; 8 nucleotides agree with TRBD1. V was pared by 0 bases and J by 7 bases, with 9 bases of the junction left unmatched. This CDR3 is built from 16 residues. Germline CDR1 is LGHNA and CDR2 is YSLEER. CDR3 in DNA: TGCGCCAGCAGCCAAGAACCCGGGACAGGAACCTATACGCAGTATTTT. It specifies CASSQEPGTGTYTQYF.

This chain links TRBV29-1 with TRBJ1-2; D gene uncertain. In germline, CDR1 is SQVTM, CDR2 ANQGSEA. Trimming pared 4 bases from V and 12 bases from J, leaving 15 bases between. The CDR3 has 11 residues. The DNA for the CDR3 is TGCAGCGTTGGGTTGTGGGGTAGCGACACCTTC. Translated: CSVGLWGSDTF.

V is TRBV6-6 and J is TRBJ1-2, with D perhaps matching TRBD1 (5 bases). The CDR3 sequence is 14 residues long. Per germline, CDR1 MNHNY and CDR2 SVGAGI (reference sequence). With 7 bases removed from V and 7 bases from J, the gap between germline ends came to 19 bases. The CDR3 spells CASKQTGLGGGYTF. In nucleotides, the CDR3 is TGTGCCAGCAAACAAACAGGTCTAGGCGGTGGCTACACCTTC.

This clone was observed a few times. The rearrangement links TRBV19 to TRBJ2-3; D might be TRBD2 (7 bases). V lost 6 bases, J lost 3 bases, and 13 bases lay in between. Germline V lookup: CDR1 LNHDA, CDR2 SQIVND (reference sequence). The CDR3 is 14 amino acids. The CDR3 nucleotides are TGTGCCAGTAGAAGGGGGGGCGGGACAGATACGCAGTATTTT. Protein product: CASRRGGGTDTQYF.

This clone was detected only a few times. V gene TRBV2 combines with J gene TRBJ2-6; maybe TRBD1 (6 bases). Germline loops: CDR1 SNHLY, CDR2 FYNNEI. CDR3 length: 14 amino acids. Trimming took 7 bases from V and 1 from J, leaving 8 bases between them. For the CDR3, the DNA is TGTGCCAGCACCACAGGGTCTGGGGCCAACGTCCTGACTTTC. This encodes CASTTGSGANVLTF.

J is TRBJ1-3 and V is TRBV7-2; TRBD1 is a possible D gene (5 bases). Looked up from germline, CDR1 is SGHTA and CDR2 is FQGNSA. V lost 5 bases to trimming and J lost 0 bases, with 14 bases between them. The CDR3 has 16 amino acids. For the CDR3, the DNA is TGTGCCAGCAGCGCTCAACAGGTTGGCTCTGGAAACACCATATATTTT. Translating gives CASSAQQVGSGNTIYF.

This clone has just a few counts. The chain carries TRBV29-1 and TRBJ1-2; unclear D gene. Germline V gives CDR1 SQVTM, CDR2 ANQGSEA. The CDR3 totals 13 residues. The germline V and J ends were trimmed by 6 bases and 9 bases, with 20 bases remaining between them. CDR3 DNA: TGCAGCGTCCTCGAGGGATTCTCCACCCGCTACACCTTC. Encoded protein: CSVLEGFSTRYTF. Full variable domain (rest looked up from reference TRBV29-1 and TRBJ1-2): SAVISQKPSRDICQRGTSLTIQCQVDSQVTMMFWYRQQPGQSLTLIATANQGSEATYESGFVIDKFPISRPNLTFSTLTVSNMSPEDSSIYLCSVLEGFSTRYTFGSGTRLTVV.

V is TRBV7-9 and J is TRBJ1-1; the D is unclear. Germline loops: CDR1 SEHNR, CDR2 FQNEAQ (reference sequence). This CDR3 region has 16 residues. V lost 7 bases, J lost 0 bases, and 18 bases lay in between. This chain's CDR3 is CASTLRPGGLNTEAFF. CDR3 nucleotides: TGTGCCAGCACTTTAAGACCGGGTGGGTTGAACACTGAAGCTTTCTTT.

CDR3 residues: CASSIEGAYNEQFF. DNA of the CDR3: TGTGCCAGTAGTATTGAGGGTGCCTACAATGAGCAGTTCTTC. The chain joins TRBV19 to TRBJ2-1; D is possibly TRBD2 (5 bases). From germline, CDR1 is LNHDA and CDR2 SQIVND (reference sequence). The CDR3 runs to 14 residues. V lost 3 bases to trimming and J lost 2 bases, with 8 bases between them. The full variable domain, its missing parts supplied by reference TRBV19 and TRBJ2-1, is DGGITQSPKYLFRKEGQNVTLSCEQNLNHDAMYWYRQDPGQGLRLIYYSQIVNDFQKGDIAEGYSVSREKKESFPLTVTSAQKNPTAFYLCASSIEGAYNEQFFGPGTRLTVL.

The V and J genes are TRBV6-2 or TRBV6-3 and TRBJ2-7, with D maybe TRBD1 (6 bases). Germline CDR1 and CDR2: MNHEY and SVGEGT. Trimming took 6 bases from V and 4 from J, leaving 19 bases between them. The CDR3 has 15 amino acids. CDR3 in amino acids: CASSLYGTLKYEQYV. The CDR3 DNA sequence: TGTGCCAGCAGCCTTTACGGGACACTGAAATACGAGCAGTACGTC.

The gene calls are TRBV7-9 and TRBJ1-4; D gene uncertain. CDR3 length: 14 amino acids. Germline V gives CDR1 SEHNR, CDR2 FQNEAQ (reference sequence). V was cut by 4 bases and J by 5 bases, with 11 bases left in between. The CDR3 is CASSSRRENEKLFF. DNA for the CDR3: TGTGCCAGCAGCTCCCGGAGGGAAAATGAAAAACTGTTTTTT. The whole variable domain, filled in from reference TRBV7-9 and TRBJ1-4, reads DTGVSQNPRHKITKRGQNVTFRCDPISEHNRLYWYRQTLGQGPEFLTYFQNEAQLEKSRLLSDRFSAERPKGSFSTLEIQRTEQGDSAMYLCASSSRRENEKLFFGSGTQLSVL.

In its sample, this clone was seen once. The V and J genes are TRBV12-3 or TRBV12-4 and TRBJ2-1, with no clear D. V lost 6 bases, J lost 9 bases, and 15 bases lay in between. This CDR3 region has 13 residues. Here the CDR3 DNA reads TGTGCCAGCAGCCTCCCCTTTGCGGTTGAGCAGTTCTTC. Its translation is CASSLPFAVEQFF.

The chain couples TRBV6-5 to TRBJ2-7; 10 bases align to TRBD1. Germline V gene sequence: CDR1 MNHEY, CDR2 SVGAGI. This CDR3 is 15 amino acids long. Trimming cost V 4 bases and J 1 base; bases outside gene matches: 4. This CDR3 is CASSSPGQGSYEQYF. The CDR3 region has the DNA TGTGCCAGCAGTTCCCCGGGACAGGGGTCCTACGAGCAGTACTTC.